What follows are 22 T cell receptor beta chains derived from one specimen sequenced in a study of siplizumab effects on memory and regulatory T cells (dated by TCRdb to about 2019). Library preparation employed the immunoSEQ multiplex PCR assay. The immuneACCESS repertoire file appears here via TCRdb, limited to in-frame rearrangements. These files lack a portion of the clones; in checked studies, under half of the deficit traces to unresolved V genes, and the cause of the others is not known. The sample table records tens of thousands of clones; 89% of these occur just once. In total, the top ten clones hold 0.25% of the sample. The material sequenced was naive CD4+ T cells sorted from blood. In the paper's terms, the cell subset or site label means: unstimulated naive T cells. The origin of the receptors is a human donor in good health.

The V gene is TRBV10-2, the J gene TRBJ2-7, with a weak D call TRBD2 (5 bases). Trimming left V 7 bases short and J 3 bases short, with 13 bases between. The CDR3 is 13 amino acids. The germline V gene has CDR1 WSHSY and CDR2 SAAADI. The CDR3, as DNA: TGCGCCAGCATATCTAGCCGACTCTACGAGCAGTACTTC. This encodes CASISSRLYEQYF.

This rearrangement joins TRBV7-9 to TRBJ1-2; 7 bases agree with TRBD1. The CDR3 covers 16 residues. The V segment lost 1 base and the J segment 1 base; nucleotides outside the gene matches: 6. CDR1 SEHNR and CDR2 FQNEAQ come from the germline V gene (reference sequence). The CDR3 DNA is TGTGCCAGCAGCTTAGGACAGGGCCTTGGTAACTATGGCTACACCTTC. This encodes CASSLGQGLGNYGYTF. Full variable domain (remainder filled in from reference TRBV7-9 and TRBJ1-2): DTGVSQNPRHKITKRGQNVTFRCDPISEHNRLYWYRQTLGQGPEFLTYFQNEAQLEKSRLLSDRFSAERPKGSFSTLEIQRTEQGDSAMYLCASSLGQGLGNYGYTFGSGTRLTVV.

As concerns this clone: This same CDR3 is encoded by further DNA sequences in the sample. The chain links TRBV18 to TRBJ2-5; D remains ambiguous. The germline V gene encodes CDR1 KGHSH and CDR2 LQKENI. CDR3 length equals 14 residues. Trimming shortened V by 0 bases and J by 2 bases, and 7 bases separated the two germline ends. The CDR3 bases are TGTGCCAGCTCACCACCGTCAGGACAAGAGACCCAGTACTTC. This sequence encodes CASSPPSGQETQYF.

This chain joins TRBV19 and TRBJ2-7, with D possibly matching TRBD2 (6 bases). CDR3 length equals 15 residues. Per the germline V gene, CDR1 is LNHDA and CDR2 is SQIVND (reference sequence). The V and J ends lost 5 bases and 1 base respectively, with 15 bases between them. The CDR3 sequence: CASSDNGGTSYEQYF. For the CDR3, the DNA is TGTGCCAGTAGTGATAACGGGGGAACGTCCTACGAGCAGTACTTC. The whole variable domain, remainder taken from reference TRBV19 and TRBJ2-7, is DGGITQSPKYLFRKEGQNVTLSCEQNLNHDAMYWYRQDPGQGLRLIYYSQIVNDFQKGDIAEGYSVSREKKESFPLTVTSAQKNPTAFYLCASSDNGGTSYEQYFGPGTRLTVT.

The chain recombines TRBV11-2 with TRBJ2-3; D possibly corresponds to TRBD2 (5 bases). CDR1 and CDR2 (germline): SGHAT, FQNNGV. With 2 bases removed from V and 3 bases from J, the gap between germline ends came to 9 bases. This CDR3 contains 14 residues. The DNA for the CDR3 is TGTGCCAGCAGCTTACGGCTAGCAACAGATACGCAGTATTTT. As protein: CASSLRLATDTQYF.

The CDR3 loop reads CASSFDRGGETQYF. In DNA, the CDR3 is TGTGCCAGCAGCTTTGACAGGGGTGGAGAGACCCAGTACTTC. The chain couples TRBV7-2 to TRBJ2-5; TRBD1 matches 8 bases. From germline, CDR1 is SGHTA and CDR2 FQGNSA. V was pared by 3 bases and J by 4 bases, with 4 bases of the junction left unmatched. The CDR3 loop spans 14 amino acids.

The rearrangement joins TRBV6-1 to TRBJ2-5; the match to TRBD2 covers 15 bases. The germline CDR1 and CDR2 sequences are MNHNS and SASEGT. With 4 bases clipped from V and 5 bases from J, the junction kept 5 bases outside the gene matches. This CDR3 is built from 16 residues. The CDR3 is CASSGRTSGGAETQYF. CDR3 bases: TGTGCCAGCAGTGGTAGGACTAGCGGGGGGGCGGAGACCCAGTACTTC.

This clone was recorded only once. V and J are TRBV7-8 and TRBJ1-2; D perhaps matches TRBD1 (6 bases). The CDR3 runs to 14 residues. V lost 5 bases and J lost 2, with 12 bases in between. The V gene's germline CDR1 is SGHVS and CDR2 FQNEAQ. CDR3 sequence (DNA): TGTGCCAGCAGCACCTACACAGGGAACTATGGCTACACCTTC. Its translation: CASSTYTGNYGYTF.

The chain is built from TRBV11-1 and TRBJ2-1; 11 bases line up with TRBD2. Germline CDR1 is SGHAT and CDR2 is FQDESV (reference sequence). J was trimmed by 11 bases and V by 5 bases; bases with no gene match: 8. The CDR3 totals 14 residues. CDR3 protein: CASSPGLTSGKQFF. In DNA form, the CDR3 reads TGTGCCAGCAGCCCAGGCCTGACTAGCGGGAAGCAGTTCTTC.

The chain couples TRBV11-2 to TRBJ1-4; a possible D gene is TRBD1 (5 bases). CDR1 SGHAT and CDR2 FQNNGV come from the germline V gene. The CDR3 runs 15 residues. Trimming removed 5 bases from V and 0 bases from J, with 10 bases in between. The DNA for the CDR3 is TGTGCCAGCAGCCCGGACATTGCAACTAATGAAAAACTGTTTTTT. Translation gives CASSPDIATNEKLFF.

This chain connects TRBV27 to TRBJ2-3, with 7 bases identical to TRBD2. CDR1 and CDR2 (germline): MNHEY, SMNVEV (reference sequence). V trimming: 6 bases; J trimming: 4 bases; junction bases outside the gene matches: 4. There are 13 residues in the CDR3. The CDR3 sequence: CASRRAGADTQYF. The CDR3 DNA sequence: TGTGCCAGCAGGCGGGCGGGGGCAGATACGCAGTATTTT.

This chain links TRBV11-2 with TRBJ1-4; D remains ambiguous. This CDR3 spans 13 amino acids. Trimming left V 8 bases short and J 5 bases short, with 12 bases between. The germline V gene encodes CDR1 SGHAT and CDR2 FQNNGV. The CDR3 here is CASGWVPNEKLFF. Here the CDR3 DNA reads TGTGCCAGCGGATGGGTACCGAATGAAAAACTGTTTTTT.

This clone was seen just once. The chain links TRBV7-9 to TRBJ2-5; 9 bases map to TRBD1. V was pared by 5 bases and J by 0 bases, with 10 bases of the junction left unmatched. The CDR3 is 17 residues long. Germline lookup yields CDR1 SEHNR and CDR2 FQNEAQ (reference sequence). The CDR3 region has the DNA TGTGCCAGCAGCCTATTGGACAGGGGTCAGTACCAAGAGACCCAGTACTTC. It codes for CASSLLDRGQYQETQYF. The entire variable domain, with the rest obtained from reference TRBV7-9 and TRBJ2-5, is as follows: DTGVSQNPRHKITKRGQNVTFRCDPISEHNRLYWYRQTLGQGPEFLTYFQNEAQLEKSRLLSDRFSAERPKGSFSTLEIQRTEQGDSAMYLCASSLLDRGQYQETQYFGPGTRLLVL.

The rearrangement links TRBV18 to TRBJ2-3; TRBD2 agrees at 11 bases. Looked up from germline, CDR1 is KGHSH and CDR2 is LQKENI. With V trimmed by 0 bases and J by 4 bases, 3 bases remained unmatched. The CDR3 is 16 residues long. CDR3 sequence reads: CASSPPRSGRADTQYF. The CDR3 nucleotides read TGTGCCAGCTCACCACCGCGTAGCGGGAGGGCAGATACGCAGTATTTT.

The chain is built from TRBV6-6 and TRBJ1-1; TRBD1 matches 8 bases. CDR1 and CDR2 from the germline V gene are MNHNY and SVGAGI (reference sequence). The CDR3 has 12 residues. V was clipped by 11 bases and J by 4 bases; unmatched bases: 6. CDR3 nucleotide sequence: TGTGCCGGGGGGGGACAGGCCACTGAAGCTTTCTTT. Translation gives CAGGGQATEAFF.

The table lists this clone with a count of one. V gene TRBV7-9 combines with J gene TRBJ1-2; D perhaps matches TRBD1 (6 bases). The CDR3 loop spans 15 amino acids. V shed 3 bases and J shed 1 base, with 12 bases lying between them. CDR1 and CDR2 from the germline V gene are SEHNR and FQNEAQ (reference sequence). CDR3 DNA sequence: TGTGCCAGCAGCTTGGGGGCAGGGCTTAACTATGGCTACACCTTC. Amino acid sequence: CASSLGAGLNYGYTF. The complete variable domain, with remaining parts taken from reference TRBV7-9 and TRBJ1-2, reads DTGVSQNPRHKITKRGQNVTFRCDPISEHNRLYWYRQTLGQGPEFLTYFQNEAQLEKSRLLSDRFSAERPKGSFSTLEIQRTEQGDSAMYLCASSLGAGLNYGYTFGSGTRLTVV.

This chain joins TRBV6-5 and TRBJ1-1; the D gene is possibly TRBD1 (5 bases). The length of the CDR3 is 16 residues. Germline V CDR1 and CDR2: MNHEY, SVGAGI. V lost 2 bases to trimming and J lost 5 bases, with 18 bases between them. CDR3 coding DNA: TGTGCCAGCAGTTACAGTGGAGGACACCGGCGGACTGAAGCTTTCTTT. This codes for CASSYSGGHRRTEAFF.

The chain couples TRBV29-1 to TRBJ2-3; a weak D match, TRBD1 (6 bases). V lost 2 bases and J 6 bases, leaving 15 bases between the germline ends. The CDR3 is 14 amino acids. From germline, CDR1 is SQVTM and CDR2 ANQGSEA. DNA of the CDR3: TGCAGCGTTGAAAAGGGGGTCCCGGGGGATACGCAGTATTTT. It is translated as CSVEKGVPGDTQYF.

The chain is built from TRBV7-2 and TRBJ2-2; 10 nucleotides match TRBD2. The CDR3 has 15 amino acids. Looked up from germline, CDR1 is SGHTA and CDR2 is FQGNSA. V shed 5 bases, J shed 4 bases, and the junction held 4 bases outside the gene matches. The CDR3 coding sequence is TGTGCCAGCAGCCCCTTAGCGGGAGGCACCGGGGAGCTGTTTTTT. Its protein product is CASSPLAGGTGELFF.

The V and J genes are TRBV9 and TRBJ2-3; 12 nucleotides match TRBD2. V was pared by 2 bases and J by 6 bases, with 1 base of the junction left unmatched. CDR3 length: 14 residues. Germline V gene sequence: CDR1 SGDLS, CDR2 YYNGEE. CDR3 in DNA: TGTGCCAGCAGCGTTACTAGCGGGAGGGATACGCAGTATTTT. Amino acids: CASSVTSGRDTQYF.

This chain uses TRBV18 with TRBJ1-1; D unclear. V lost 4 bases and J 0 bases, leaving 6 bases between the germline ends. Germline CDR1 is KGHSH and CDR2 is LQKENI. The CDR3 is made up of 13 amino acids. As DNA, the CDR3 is TGTGCCAGCTCACAACAGCTGAACACTGAAGCTTTCTTT. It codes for CASSQQLNTEAFF.

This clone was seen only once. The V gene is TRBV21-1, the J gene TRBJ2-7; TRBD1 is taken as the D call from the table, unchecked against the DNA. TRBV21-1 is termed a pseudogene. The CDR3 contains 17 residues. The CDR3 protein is CASTYPPDRVSSYEQYF. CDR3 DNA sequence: TGTGCCAGCACCTACCCACCGGACAGGGTGAGCTCCTACGAGCAGTACTTC.